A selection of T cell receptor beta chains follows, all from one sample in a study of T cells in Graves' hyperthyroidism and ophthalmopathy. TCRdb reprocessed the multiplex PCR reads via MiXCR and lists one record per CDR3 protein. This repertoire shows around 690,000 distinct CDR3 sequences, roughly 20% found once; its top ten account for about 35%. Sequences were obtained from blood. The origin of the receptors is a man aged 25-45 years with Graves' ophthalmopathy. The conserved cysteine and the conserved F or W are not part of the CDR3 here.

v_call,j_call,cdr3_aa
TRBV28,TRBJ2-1,ASSLNRAPREQGSPYNEQF
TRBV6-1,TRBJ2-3,ASTPSSATDTQY
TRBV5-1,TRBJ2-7,ASSQQPGLAGTNEQY
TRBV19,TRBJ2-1,ASSLSGSSYNEQL
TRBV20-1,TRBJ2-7,SAREGTGTREQY
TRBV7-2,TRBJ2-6,ASSLQGTSSAGANVLT
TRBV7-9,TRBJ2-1,ASSDKGAGDEQF
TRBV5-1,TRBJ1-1,ASSLVGMRDTEAF
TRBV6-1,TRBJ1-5,ASKDGNQPQH
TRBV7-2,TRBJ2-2,ASSPRGLAGTGELF
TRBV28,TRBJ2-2,ASSLLARVDTGELF
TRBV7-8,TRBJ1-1,ASSPTRGGPNTEAF
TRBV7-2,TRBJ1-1,ASSFIREAF
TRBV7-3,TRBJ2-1,ASSQTSGARPYNEQF
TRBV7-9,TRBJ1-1,ASSLQQGEVAF
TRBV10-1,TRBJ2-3,ASSDHAELDTQY
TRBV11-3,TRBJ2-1,ASSYSSGEQSEQF
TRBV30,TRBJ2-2,AWAGLAGANTGELF
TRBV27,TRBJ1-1,ASSPWVRAGTEAF
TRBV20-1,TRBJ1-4,SASLGQARIEKLF
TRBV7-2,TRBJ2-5,ASSLWSQETQY
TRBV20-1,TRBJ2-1,SASRLAGDEQF
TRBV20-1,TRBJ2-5,SARDLRGPKKGETQY
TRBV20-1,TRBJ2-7,SALDGRSSYEQY
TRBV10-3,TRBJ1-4,AISESRFTNEKLF
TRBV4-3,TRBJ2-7,ASSQDLAGGIEQY